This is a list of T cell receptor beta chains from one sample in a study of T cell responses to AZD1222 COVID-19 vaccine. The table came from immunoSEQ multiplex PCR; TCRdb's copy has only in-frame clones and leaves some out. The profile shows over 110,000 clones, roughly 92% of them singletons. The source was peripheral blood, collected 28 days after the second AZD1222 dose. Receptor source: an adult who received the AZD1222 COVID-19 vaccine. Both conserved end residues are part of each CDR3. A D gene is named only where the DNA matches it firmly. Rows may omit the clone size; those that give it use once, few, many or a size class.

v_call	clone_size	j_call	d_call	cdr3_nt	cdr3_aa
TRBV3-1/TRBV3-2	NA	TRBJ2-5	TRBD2	TGTGCCAGCAGCCAAGATCAGACTAGCGGGGCCAGGGGGACCCAGTACTTC	CASSQDQTSGARGTQYF
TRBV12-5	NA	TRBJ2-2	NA	TGTGCTAGTGGGCTGAACACCGGGGAGCTGTTTTTT	CASGLNTGELFF
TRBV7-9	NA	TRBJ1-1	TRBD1	TGTGCCAGCAGCACCCCAGCACAGGGGTACACTGAAGCTTTCTTT	CASSTPAQGYTEAFF
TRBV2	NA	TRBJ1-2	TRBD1	TGTGCCAGCAGTTGGTCCCCGGGACAGCGATACACCTTC	CASSWSPGQRYTF
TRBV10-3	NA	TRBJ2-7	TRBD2	TGTGCCATCAGTGAGTCGACTAGCGGGATGTCCTACGAGCAGTACTTC	CAISESTSGMSYEQYF
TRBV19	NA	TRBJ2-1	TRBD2	TGTGCCAGTAGTGGGACTAGCGGGACGGACTACAATGAGCAGTTCTTC	CASSGTSGTDYNEQFF
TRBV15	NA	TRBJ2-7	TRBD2	TGTGCCACCAGCAGCCGACTAGCGGGAGTGCTCGAGCAGTACTTC	CATSSRLAGVLEQYF
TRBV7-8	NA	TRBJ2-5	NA	TGTGCCAGCAGTCCCCCTGAGGCGCAAGAGACCCAGTACTTC	CASSPPEAQETQYF
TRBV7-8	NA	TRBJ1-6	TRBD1	TGTGCCAGCAGCTTAGCGCGGCAGGGGGATTCACCCCTCCACTTT	CASSLARQGDSPLHF
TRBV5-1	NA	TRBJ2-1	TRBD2	TGCGCCAGCAGCTTGGATCCCAGCGGGAATGGGAATGAGCAGTTCTTC	CASSLDPSGNGNEQFF
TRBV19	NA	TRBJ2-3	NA	TGTGCCAGTACCCTCAAGAATCAGGATACGCAGTATTTT	CASTLKNQDTQYF
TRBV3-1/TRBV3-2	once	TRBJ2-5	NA	TGTGCCAGCAGCCAAGATTCCCCTATTAGAACGGGGGGCGGGTTCGTGGAGACCCAGTACTTC	CASSQDSPIRTGGGFVETQYF
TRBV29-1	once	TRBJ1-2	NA	TGCAGCGTTGAAGACGGGGGATCCTATGGCTACACCTTC	CSVEDGGSYGYTF
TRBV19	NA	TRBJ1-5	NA	TGTGCCAGTAGTATAGGGGCGTTGGGGCCCCAGCATTTT	CASSIGALGPQHF
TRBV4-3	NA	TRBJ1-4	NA	TGCGCCAGCAGCCAAGATCAAATAGGGCGACCCTCAACTAATGAAAAACTGTTTTTT	CASSQDQIGRPSTNEKLFF
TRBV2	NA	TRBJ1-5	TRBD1	TGTGCCAGCAGCAACGGGACAGGGGGAAAACAGCCCCAGCATTTT	CASSNGTGGKQPQHF
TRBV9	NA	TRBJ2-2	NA	TGTGCCAGCAGCCCCCAAGGGGGGTTAAGCACCGGGGAGCTGTTTTTT	CASSPQGGLSTGELFF
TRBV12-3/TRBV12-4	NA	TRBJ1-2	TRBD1	TGTGCCAGCAGTGGGGACAGCTATGGCTACACCTTC	CASSGDSYGYTF
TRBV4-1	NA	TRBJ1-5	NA	TGCGCCAGCAGCCAAGTTCTCTGGGGGGAGGATCAGCCCCAGCATTTT	CASSQVLWGEDQPQHF
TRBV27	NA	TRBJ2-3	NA	TGTGCCAGCAGTTTATCCTTCTCAAGCACAGATACGCAGTATTTT	CASSLSFSSTDTQYF
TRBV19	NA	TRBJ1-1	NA	TGTGCCAGTACCCTGTTCGGGGGCGGTACTGAAGCTTTCTTT	CASTLFGGGTEAFF
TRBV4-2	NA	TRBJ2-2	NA	TGTGCCAGCAGCCAAGACGAGACCGGGGAGCTGTTTTTT	CASSQDETGELFF
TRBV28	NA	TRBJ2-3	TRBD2	TGTGCCAGCTCGACTAGCGCAGATACGCAGTATTTT	CASSTSADTQYF
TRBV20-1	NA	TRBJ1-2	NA	TGCAGTGCTAGTGATCTTGTGTATGGCTACACCTTC	CSASDLVYGYTF
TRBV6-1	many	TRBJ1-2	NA	TGTGCCAGCAGTGAGACCCTGAGGCAATATAACTATGGCTACACCTTC	CASSETLRQYNYGYTF
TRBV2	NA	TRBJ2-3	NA	TGTGCCAGCGACTCAGGGGTCCCTAGCACAGATACGCAGTATTTT	CASDSGVPSTDTQYF
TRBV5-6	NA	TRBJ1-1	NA	TGTGCCAGCAGCTTACTGAGAGCTACTGAAGCTTTCTTT	CASSLLRATEAFF
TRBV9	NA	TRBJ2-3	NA	TGTGCCAGCAGCGTAGGGGGACGGAGCACAGATACGCAGTATTTT	CASSVGGRSTDTQYF
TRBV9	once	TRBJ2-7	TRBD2	TGTGCCAGCAGCGTAGGAACGACTAGCGGGATTCGGTCCTACGAGCAGTACTTC	CASSVGTTSGIRSYEQYF
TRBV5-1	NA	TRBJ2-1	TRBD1	TGCGCCAGCAGCTTGGCATTGACAGGGGGCCCCCGACCCAACAATGAGCAGTTCTTC	CASSLALTGGPRPNNEQFF
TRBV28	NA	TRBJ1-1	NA	TGTGCCACCAACGGTGGCACCATGAACACTGAAGCTTTCTTT	CATNGGTMNTEAFF
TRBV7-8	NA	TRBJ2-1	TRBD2	TGTGCCAGCAGCTCAATTAGCGGGGGCGGCAATGAGCAGTTCTTC	CASSSISGGGNEQFF
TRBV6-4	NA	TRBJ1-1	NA	TGTGCCAGCAGTGAGACAGGATTGAACACTGAAGCTTTCTTT	CASSETGLNTEAFF
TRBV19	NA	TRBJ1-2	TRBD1	TGTGCCAGTAGTATCCGGTACAGGGGGCCTGGCTACACCTTC	CASSIRYRGPGYTF
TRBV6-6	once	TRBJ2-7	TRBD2	TGTGCCAGCAGTTACTCAGGCGGGAGAAGATACGAGCAGTACTTC	CASSYSGGRRYEQYF
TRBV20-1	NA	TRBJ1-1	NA	TGCAGTGCCAGTGGGCGGCTGAACACTGAAGCTTTCTTT	CSASGRLNTEAFF
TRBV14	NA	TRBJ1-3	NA	TGTGCCAGCAGCCAAGTGGCTCAGGGGAACACCATATATTTT	CASSQVAQGNTIYF
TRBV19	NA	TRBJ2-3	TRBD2	TGTGCCAGTAGTATCAGGGCTAGCGGGAAAAGGGATTTT	CASSIRASGKRDF
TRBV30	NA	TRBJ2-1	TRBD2	TGTGCCTGGAGTCCGCGACTAGCCGGTGAGCAGTTCTTC	CAWSPRLAGEQFF
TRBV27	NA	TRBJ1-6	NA	TGTGCCACGGCCCCAAGCAGGGGCCCAAGCTCCTATAATTCACCCCTCCACTTT	CATAPSRGPSSYNSPLHF
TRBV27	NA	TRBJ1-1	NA	TGTGCCAGCAGTTGGGGGCTGGGGAACACTGAAGCTTTCTTT	CASSWGLGNTEAFF
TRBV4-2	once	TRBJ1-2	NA	TGTGCCAGCAGCCAAGACCGCGGGACCGTGCTAGTCTATGGCTACACCTTC	CASSQDRGTVLVYGYTF
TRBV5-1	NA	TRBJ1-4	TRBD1	TGCGCCAGCAGCTTGCAGGGGGCCGGGAGGGAAAAACTGTTTTTT	CASSLQGAGREKLFF
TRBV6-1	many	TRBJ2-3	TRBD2	TGTGCCAGCAGTGAACTAGCGGGAGGGCCAGATACGCAGTATTTT	CASSELAGGPDTQYF
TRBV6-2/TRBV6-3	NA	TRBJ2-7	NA	TGTGCCAGCAGTTACTCGGGGGAAGGAGAGCAGTACTTC	CASSYSGEGEQYF
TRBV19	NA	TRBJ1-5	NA	TGTGCCAGTAGTATGGGGGCCGCGGGCCGTCAGCCCCAGCATTTT	CASSMGAAGRQPQHF
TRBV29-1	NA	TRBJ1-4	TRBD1	TGCAGCGCAGACAGGGGAGATGAAAAACTGTTTTTT	CSADRGDEKLFF
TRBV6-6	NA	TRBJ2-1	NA	TGTGCCAGCAGTTACACGGCAAATGAGCAGTTCTTC	CASSYTANEQFF
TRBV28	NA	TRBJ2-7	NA	TGTGCCAGCAGCCCATTTAACTCCTACGAGCAGTACTTC	CASSPFNSYEQYF
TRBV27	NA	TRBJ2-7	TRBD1	TGTGCCAGCAGTTTAAGAGATAGGGGACAGGAGTCCTACGAGCAGTACTTC	CASSLRDRGQESYEQYF
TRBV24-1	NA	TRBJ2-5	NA	TGTGCCACGAGGGACGGGGCTACAGAGACCCAGTACTTC	CATRDGATETQYF
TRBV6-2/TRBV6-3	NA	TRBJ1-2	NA	TGTGCCAGCAGTTACTCGTACAGGGTAACGGATGGCTACACCTTC	CASSYSYRVTDGYTF
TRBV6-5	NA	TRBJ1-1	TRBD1	TGTGCCAGCAGTTCCGGGACAGGGAGGGATTTCTTT	CASSSGTGRDFF
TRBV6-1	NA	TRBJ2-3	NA	TGTGCCAGCAGTGAAAGGCCCTGGGATACGCAGTATTTT	CASSERPWDTQYF
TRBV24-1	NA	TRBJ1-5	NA	TGTGCCACCAGTGATTACGGTGGACCCCAGCATTTT	CATSDYGGPQHF
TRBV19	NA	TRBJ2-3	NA	TGTGCCAGTAGTCCCCGGACGGTTCGAGGGGAAAGTGATACGCAGTATTTT	CASSPRTVRGESDTQYF
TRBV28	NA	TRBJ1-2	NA	TGTGCCAGCAGTCCAAACCCAATAGGGGGCTATGGCTACACCTTC	CASSPNPIGGYGYTF
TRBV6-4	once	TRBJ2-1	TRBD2	TGTGCCAGCGGCGGGGGACTAGCGACAAATGAGCAGTTCTTC	CASGGGLATNEQFF
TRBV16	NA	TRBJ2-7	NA	TGTGCCAGCAGCCAATACACTAGAGCCGACGAGCAGTACTTC	CASSQYTRADEQYF